Listed below are T cell receptor beta chains from one sample, sequenced in a study of spatial heterogeneity in lung cancer. Using its own MiXCR run on the 5' RACE reads, TCRdb lists one record per CDR3 protein. The sample lists about 1,700 distinct CDR3 sequences; 5.5% were seen once. The starting material was lung tumor tissue, obtained at surgery. The receptors originated from a male donor with early-stage non-small cell lung cancer. Each CDR3 is given with its conserved first and last residue. The D gene is left open where the match is weak. Clone size is stated in some rows and not others, as once, few, many or a class when expanded.

D gene	clone size	V gene	J gene	CDR3 DNA	CDR3 protein
TRBD2	medium-sized	TRBV18	TRBJ2-1	TGTGCCAGCTCCCTCGGCGGGGGGTCCTACAATGAGCAGTTCTTC	CASSLGGGSYNEQFF
-	medium-sized	TRBV29-1	TRBJ2-4	TGCAGCGGGATAGGCAGGGTCGCTAACATTCAGTACTTC	CSGIGRVANIQYF
-	medium-sized	TRBV12-3/TRBV12-4	TRBJ2-7	TGTGCCAGCAGTTTATTGACGGCCATTACCGGCGAGCAGTACTTC	CASSLLTAITGEQYF
TRBD1	medium-sized	TRBV24-1	TRBJ2-2	TGTGCCACCAGCAGGGGGCCAACCGGGGAGCTGTTTTTT	CATSRGPTGELFF
TRBD1	medium-sized	TRBV4-3	TRBJ1-1	TGCGCCAGCAGCCAATGGACAGGGGTCATGAACACTGAAGCTTTCTTT	CASSQWTGVMNTEAFF
TRBD2	medium-sized	TRBV5-5	TRBJ2-2	TGTGCCAGCAGCTTGGGACCCGGGACTAGCGGCACCGGGGAGCTGTTTTTT	CASSLGPGTSGTGELFF
-	-	TRBV7-2	TRBJ2-7	TGTGCCAGCAGCCAAGACAGCTACGAGCAGTACTTC	CASSQDSYEQYF
-	medium-sized	TRBV5-4	TRBJ2-3	TGTGCCAGCAGCCCACCCTGGGGGACCGCGGCAGATACGCAGTATTTT	CASSPPWGTAADTQYF
-	medium-sized	TRBV4-1	TRBJ2-7	TGCGCCAGCAGCCAAGATCGCGCGGGAACCCTCTACGAGCAGTACTTC	CASSQDRAGTLYEQYF
TRBD2	many	TRBV20-1	TRBJ2-7	TGCAGTGCTGTCCCGGTTGCGGGGGGCTACGAGCAGTACTTC	CSAVPVAGGYEQYF
-	medium-sized	TRBV11-3	TRBJ2-2	TGTGCCAGCAGCTCAAGGGACACCGGGGAGCTGTTTTTT	CASSSRDTGELFF
-	few	TRBV12-3/TRBV12-4	TRBJ2-1	TGTGCCAGCAGCCTGGACGGGGCCTCCTACAATGAGCAGTTCTTC	CASSLDGASYNEQFF
-	medium-sized	TRBV20-1	TRBJ1-5	TGCAGTGCCCCTCCCGACAGCTACAATCAGCCCCAGCATTTT	CSAPPDSYNQPQHF
TRBD1	medium-sized	TRBV4-3	TRBJ1-2	TGCGCCAGCAGCCAAGACACCGGACAGGGTAGCTATGGCTACACCTTC	CASSQDTGQGSYGYTF
-	medium-sized	TRBV12-3/TRBV12-4	TRBJ2-2	TGTGCCAGCAGGATCCGGGACGGGCTCACCGGGGAGCTGTTTTTT	CASRIRDGLTGELFF
-	-	TRBV20-1	TRBJ2-7	TGCAGTGCTACCCCCCGGGACAAGACCTACGAGCAGTACTTC	CSATPRDKTYEQYF
-	medium-sized	TRBV2	TRBJ1-1	TGTGCCAGCAGTGAAAACCTCAGGGGAATGAAGTTCTTT	CASSENLRGMKFF
-	medium-sized	TRBV7-9	TRBJ1-2	TGTGCCAGCAGCCTAGGGACCTTCTATGGCTACACCTTC	CASSLGTFYGYTF
TRBD1	medium-sized	TRBV20-1	TRBJ1-1	TGCAGTGCTCGGACAGGGATGGTCACTGAAGCTTTCTTT	CSARTGMVTEAFF
TRBD1	medium-sized	TRBV27	TRBJ1-1	TGTGCCAGCAGTGGGAGACACAGGGGGCTTACTGAAGCTTTCTTT	CASSGRHRGLTEAFF
-	medium-sized	TRBV30	TRBJ2-7	TGTGCCTGGAGTGTCTGGCAGTACTTC	CAWSVWQYF
TRBD2	few	TRBV11-3	TRBJ2-2	TGTGCCAGCAGCTTACGGTCAGCGGGGGGGTTGACCGGGGAGCTGTTTTTT	CASSLRSAGGLTGELFF
-	medium-sized	TRBV12-3/TRBV12-4	TRBJ2-5	TGTGCCAGCAGTTTGTCCCCCTCTGAGACCCAGTACTTC	CASSLSPSETQYF
TRBD1	-	TRBV10-2	TRBJ2-3	TGCGCCAGCAGTGATCCCGACAGGGCCTTCACAGATACGCAGTATTTT	CASSDPDRAFTDTQYF
-	-	TRBV7-2	TRBJ2-6	TGTGCCAGCAGCTTAGTTGGAGAAAACGTCCTGACTTTC	CASSLVGENVLTF
-	medium-sized	TRBV12-3/TRBV12-4	TRBJ1-4	TGTGCCAGCAGTTTGCCCCGGGGGGAAAAACTGTTTTTT	CASSLPRGEKLFF
TRBD1	-	TRBV24-1	TRBJ2-1	TGTGCCACCAGTGATGCCGGGACAGGAGGTTACAATGAGCAGTTCTTC	CATSDAGTGGYNEQFF
-	hyperexpanded	TRBV11-2	TRBJ2-7	TGTGCCAGCAGCTTAGGGGGGGCCTCCTACGAGCAGTACTTC	CASSLGGASYEQYF
-	-	TRBV7-2	TRBJ1-2	TGTGCCAGCAGCCCGGACAGACCAGGTGGCTACACCTTC	CASSPDRPGGYTF
TRBD1	medium-sized	TRBV6-2/TRBV6-3	TRBJ2-5	TGTGCCAGCAGTTACTCAACGGCTAGCTGGGACAGCCAAGAGACCCAGTACTTC	CASSYSTASWDSQETQYF
TRBD1	medium-sized	TRBV28	TRBJ2-7	TGTGCCAGCAGCCGTAGACAGGGAATTAGGTACGAGCAGTACTTC	CASSRRQGIRYEQYF
-	many	TRBV7-2	TRBJ2-2	TGTGCCAGCAGCCTTACCAACACCGGGGAGCTGTTTTTT	CASSLTNTGELFF
-	-	TRBV12-3/TRBV12-4	TRBJ2-5	TGTGCCAGCAGTTCAGTGGAGACCCAGTACTTC	CASSSVETQYF
TRBD2	medium-sized	TRBV5-4	TRBJ2-3	TGTGCCAGTACGTCTAGGCAGGGACTAGCGGGAGATACGCAGTATTTT	CASTSRQGLAGDTQYF
TRBD1	medium-sized	TRBV12-5	TRBJ1-5	TGTGCTAGTGGTCCAGAGGGACAGGGCAGCAATCAGCCCCAGCATTTT	CASGPEGQGSNQPQHF
TRBD1	large	TRBV7-9	TRBJ2-5	TGTGCCAGCAGCCGGACAGGCCAAGAGACCCAGTACTTC	CASSRTGQETQYF
TRBD1	many	TRBV28	TRBJ2-7	TGTGCCAGCAGTCCCCGCCTTCCTCAGACAGGGGCCTCCTACGAGCAGTACTTC	CASSPRLPQTGASYEQYF
-	many	TRBV15	TRBJ2-7	TGTGCCACCAGCAGTAGTACGGGGCGCGAGCAGTACTTC	CATSSSTGREQYF
-	many	TRBV28	TRBJ2-3	TGTGCCAGCAGTACTCTGGGGGGCCGCGATTTT	CASSTLGGRDF
-	-	TRBV4-2	TRBJ2-1	TGTGCCAGCAGCCAACATCCCGGGGCCGGGGGTATCAATGAGCAGTTCTTC	CASSQHPGAGGINEQFF
-	medium-sized	TRBV19	TRBJ2-3	TGTGCCAGTAGCCGGATCACTAGCTCAGATACGCAGTATTTT	CASSRITSSDTQYF
-	-	TRBV6-5	TRBJ2-1	TGTGCCAGCGGAGTGAGGGGGGGCTACAATGAGCAGTTCTTC	CASGVRGGYNEQFF
-	medium-sized	TRBV7-2	TRBJ1-1	TGTGCCAGCAGCTTTTATGTTCGGGGCCTGAACACTAAAGCTTTCTTT	CASSFYVRGLNTKAFF
TRBD2	medium-sized	TRBV19	TRBJ2-1	TGTGCCAGTAGTCCCCCCCTAGGCCAGCGGGGGGGTAATGAGCAGTTCTTC	CASSPPLGQRGGNEQFF
-	medium-sized	TRBV7-9	TRBJ1-1	TGTGCCAGCACCCTTGCCGCCGGAGTTGAAGCTTTCTTT	CASTLAAGVEAFF
-	-	TRBV11-2	TRBJ2-7	TGTGCCAGCAGCTTAGTAGGGGCCTACTCCTACGAGCAGTACTTC	CASSLVGAYSYEQYF
-	medium-sized	TRBV15	TRBJ2-6	TGTGCCACCAGCAGAGAGACGGGGTCTGGGGCCAACGTCCTGACTTTC	CATSRETGSGANVLTF
-	medium-sized	TRBV20-1	TRBJ1-1	TGCAGTGCTAGAGAAACCGTTCGATGGGAAGCTTTCTTT	CSARETVRWEAFF
TRBD1	medium-sized	TRBV6-5	TRBJ2-7	TGTGCCAGCAGTTACCTGGACAGGCTTGACGAGCAGTACTTC	CASSYLDRLDEQYF
TRBD1	-	TRBV20-1	TRBJ2-5	TGCAGTGCCGAGCGGGGACAGGGGTCCCAAGAGACCCAGTACTTC	CSAERGQGSQETQYF
-	medium-sized	TRBV6-5	TRBJ1-1	TGTGCCAGCAGTCCGTTACAGGGAGCACTGAAGCTTTTCTTT	CASSPLQGALKLFF
-	medium-sized	TRBV4-3	TRBJ1-2	TGCGCCAGCAGCCAAGACAACGGAAACTATGGCTACACCTTC	CASSQDNGNYGYTF
-	few	TRBV5-1	TRBJ1-1	TGCGCCAGCAGCTATGGGGGGGCAGGTGAAGCTTTCTTT	CASSYGGAGEAFF
-	medium-sized	TRBV4-3	TRBJ2-6	TGCGCCAGCAGCCAAGATCGAGGGGCCAACGTCCTGACTTTC	CASSQDRGANVLTF
-	large	TRBV28	TRBJ2-7	TGTGCCAGCAGTTTGGGGGTGGGACTCCGGGACGAGCAGTACTTC	CASSLGVGLRDEQYF